A single sample is the source of the 9 T cell receptor beta chains below, sequenced in a study of blood T cell repertoires in COVID-19. Data came from immunoSEQ multiplex PCR; TCRdb stores just in-frame clones and leaves some out. The data hold roughly 290,000 clones, with 80% to 85% observed a single time. Material: peripheral blood. These receptors all stem from a person aged 65 to 79 with COVID-19, enrolled during active disease.

The V and J genes are TRBV5-1 and TRBJ2-5; a possible D gene is TRBD1 (6 bases). V was clipped by 1 base and J by 1 base, with 8 bases between them. The CDR3 has 14 residues. Germline loops: CDR1 SGHRS, CDR2 YFSETQ. The DNA for the CDR3 is TGCGCCAGCAGCTTGCAGGGGCCCCAAGAGACCCAGTACTTC. Translation: CASSLQGPQETQYF.

Many counts were recorded for this clone. V is TRBV2 and J is TRBJ2-7; 9 bases are a match to TRBD1. Germline CDR1 SNHLY, CDR2 FYNNEI. The CDR3 covers 14 residues. V was pared by 2 bases and J by 6 bases, with 5 bases of the junction left unmatched. The CDR3 region has the DNA TGTGCCAGCAGTGAATTGGACAGGGGCACCGAGCAGTACTTC. As protein: CASSELDRGTEQYF.

V gene TRBV18 combines with J gene TRBJ2-7, with D tentatively TRBD1 (6 bases). The V and J ends lost 3 bases and 6 bases respectively, with 15 bases between them. This CDR3 spans 14 amino acids. Per germline, CDR1 KGHSH and CDR2 LQKENI. The CDR3, as DNA: TGTGCCAGCTCACCGTCTCAGGGGAAGAGCGAGCAGTACTTC. Translation gives CASSPSQGKSEQYF. Looking up the rest from reference TRBV18 and TRBJ2-7 gives the full variable domain: NAGVMQNPRHLVRRRGQEARLRCSPMKGHSHVYWYRQLPEEGLKFMVYLQKENIIDESGMPKERFSAEFPKEGPSILRIQQVVRGDSAAYFCASSPSQGKSEQYFGPGTRLTVT.

V gene TRBV5-1 combines with J gene TRBJ1-1; D might be TRBD1 (6 bases). Germline V CDR1 and CDR2: SGHRS, YFSETQ. V was shortened by 4 bases and J by 6 bases, with 22 bases between the two germline ends. This CDR3 is 16 amino acids long. Here the CDR3 DNA reads TGCGCCAGCAGCCATCGTTCAGGGGCGAAACCCCCTGAAGCTTTCTTT. This codes for CASSHRSGAKPPEAFF.

The chain joins TRBV29-1 to TRBJ1-1; D gene ambiguous. V was cut by 3 bases and J by 1 base, with 18 bases left in between. This CDR3 comprises 16 residues. From germline, CDR1 is SQVTM and CDR2 ANQGSEA. The CDR3 DNA follows: TGCAGCGTTGACGGCGCCGGGGAAGAATCGAACACTGAAGCTTTCTTT. Residues: CSVDGAGEESNTEAFF. The full variable domain, rest sourced from reference TRBV29-1 and TRBJ1-1, is SAVISQKPSRDICQRGTSLTIQCQVDSQVTMMFWYRQQPGQSLTLIATANQGSEATYESGFVIDKFPISRPNLTFSTLTVSNMSPEDSSIYLCSVDGAGEESNTEAFFGQGTRLTVV.

V is TRBV24-1 and J is TRBJ1-1, with D maybe TRBD1 (6 bases). Germline V gene lookup returns CDR1 KGHDR and CDR2 SFDVKD. Trimming removed 4 bases at V and 7 bases at J, with 18 bases between. The CDR3 consists of 15 residues. The CDR3 DNA follows: TGTGCCACCAGTGAGGGACGGACAGAGAGAAGTGAAGCTTTCTTT. Its protein product is CATSEGRTERSEAFF.

The chain has TRBV11-2 and TRBJ2-2; a possible D gene is TRBD1 (5 bases). Germline CDR1 is SGHAT and CDR2 is FQNNGV. V was trimmed by 1 base and J by 4 bases, leaving 13 bases between them. The CDR3 consists of 16 residues. The CDR3 sequence is CASSLALGPGTGELFF. CDR3 in DNA: TGTGCCAGCAGCTTAGCGTTGGGGCCCGGCACCGGGGAGCTGTTTTTT. The full variable domain, its missing parts supplied by reference TRBV11-2 and TRBJ2-2, is EAGVAQSPRYKIIEKRQSVAFWCNPISGHATLYWYQQILGQGPKLLIQFQNNGVVDDSQLPKDRFSAERLKGVDSTLKIQPAKLEDSAVYLCASSLALGPGTGELFFGEGSRLTVL.

This rearrangement joins TRBV7-2 to TRBJ1-4; D is unclear. V was cut by 1 base and J by 8 bases, with 8 bases left in between. Germline V gene lookup returns CDR1 SGHTA and CDR2 FQGNSA. This CDR3 comprises 13 residues. The CDR3 loop reads CASSLELSEKLFF. CDR3 coding DNA: TGTGCCAGCAGCTTAGAACTATCCGAAAAACTGTTTTTT.

The chain joins TRBV6-5 to TRBJ2-1; D unclear. Trimming shortened V by 2 bases and J by 9 bases, and 5 bases separated the two germline ends. The CDR3 sequence is 11 residues long. Germline values: CDR1 MNHEY, CDR2 SVGAGI. The CDR3 nucleotides read TGTGCCAGCAGTTACCCTCCTGAGCAGTTCTTC. Translated: CASSYPPEQFF.